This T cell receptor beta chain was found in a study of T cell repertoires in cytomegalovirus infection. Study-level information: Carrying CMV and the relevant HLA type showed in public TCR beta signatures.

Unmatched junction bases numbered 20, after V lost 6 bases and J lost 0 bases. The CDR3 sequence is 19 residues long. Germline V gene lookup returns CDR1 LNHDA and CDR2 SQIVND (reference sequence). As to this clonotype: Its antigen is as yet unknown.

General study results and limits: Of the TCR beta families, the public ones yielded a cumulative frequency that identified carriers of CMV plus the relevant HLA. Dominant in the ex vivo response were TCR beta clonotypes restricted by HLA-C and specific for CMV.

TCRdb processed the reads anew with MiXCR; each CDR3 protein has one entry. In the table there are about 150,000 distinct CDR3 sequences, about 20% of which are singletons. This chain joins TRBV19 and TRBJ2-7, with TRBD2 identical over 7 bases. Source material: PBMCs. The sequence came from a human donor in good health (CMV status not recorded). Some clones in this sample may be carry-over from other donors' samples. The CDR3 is CASSNLRPGSSGSSYEQYF. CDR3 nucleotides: TGTGCCAGTAGCAATCTTAGACCCGGCTCTAGCGGCAGCTCCTACGAGCAGTACTTC.